This paragraph reports one TCR beta chain. Source study methods: Amplification with reference gene primers provided the estimates of nucleated cell counts. Clones were read by immunoSEQ multiplex PCR, and TCRdb kept only the in-frame ones, dropping some. The V and J calls and clone size are taken from that table; D and trimming were inferred from the DNA. The sample gives some 170,000 clones, more than 75% of which show up once; 1% to 1.5% is in the top ten. Which cohort a participant joined came from the clinical history participants gave. Germline lookup yields CDR1 SGHKS and CDR2 YYEKEE (reference sequence). Trimming took off 2 bases at V and 0 bases at J, with 14 bases between the two ends. The CDR3 extends over 17 amino acids. These data come from a study of blood T cell repertoires in COVID-19.

The chain uses TRBV5-5 and TRBJ2-2, with D possibly matching TRBD2 (6 bases). The source of this sequence is a human donor with acute COVID-19. The donor label of this sample is uncertain. Sequencing was carried out using PBMCs or T cells enriched from blood (not recorded which). In DNA form, the CDR3 reads TGTGCCAGCAGCTTACCGGGGGAGACCGCGAACACCGGGGAGCTGTTTTTT. Its translation is CASSLPGETANTGELFF.